This entry lists 16 T cell receptor beta chains sequenced from one sample in a study of T cell repertoires in cytomegalovirus infection. These receptors lack a known antigen. TCRdb independently ran MiXCR on the reads; one entry per CDR3 protein. This table has some 590,000 distinct CDR3 sequences, about 40% appearing once. The specimen was cultured PBMCs, collected from culture after CMV antigen stimulation. The receptors here all came from a human donor in good health (CMV status not recorded). Some clones in this sample may be carry-over from other donors' samples.

The table lists this clonotype with a count of one. The rearrangement links TRBV20-1 to TRBJ1-1; 8 nucleotides agree with TRBD1. The CDR3 is made up of 13 amino acids. V trimming: 3 bases; J trimming: 5 bases; junction bases outside the gene matches: 5. Germline CDR1 reads DFQATT; CDR2 reads SNEGSKA (reference sequence). In DNA form, the CDR3 reads TGCAGTGCTAGCCGGACAGGGAGTACTGAAGCTTTCTTT. Translation gives CSASRTGSTEAFF.

This clonotype appeared a few times. J is TRBJ2-5 and V is TRBV7-2; D is ambiguous. This CDR3 has 13 amino acids. V lost 4 bases to trimming and J lost 5 bases, with 11 bases between them. Germline-derived CDR1 and CDR2 are SGHTA and FQGNSA. CDR3 protein: CASSSRPPETQYF. CDR3 DNA sequence: TGTGCCAGCAGCTCCCGCCCCCCGGAGACCCAGTACTTC.

Only one count was recorded for this clonotype. The J gene is TRBJ1-6, the V gene TRBV20-1; TRBD1 might be the D (6 bases). Trimming took 6 bases from V and 7 from J, leaving 16 bases between them. Germline V CDR1 and CDR2: DFQATT, SNEGSKA (reference sequence). The CDR3 contains 14 residues. CDR3 DNA: TGCAGTGCCCATCGAGGGGGGCAAAATTCACCCCTCCACTTT. Amino acid sequence: CSAHRGGQNSPLHF.

The chain combines TRBV6-1 with TRBJ2-5; D is perhaps TRBD1 (7 bases). Germline V lookup: CDR1 MNHNS, CDR2 SASEGT. This CDR3 region has 13 residues. V was trimmed by 5 bases and J by 7 bases, leaving 14 bases between them. DNA for the CDR3: TGTGCCAGCAGTTTCAGACAGGGAGGGACCCAGTACTTC. It codes for CASSFRQGGTQYF.

This clonotype was counted a few times. The J gene is TRBJ2-7, the V gene TRBV5-1, with D perhaps given as TRBD1 or TRBD2 (5 bases each). CDR3 length: 12 residues. The V end lost 2 bases, the J end lost 6 bases, and 9 bases lay between the germline ends. Germline V gene sequence: CDR1 SGHRS, CDR2 YFSETQ. As DNA, the CDR3 is TGCGCCAGCAGCTTTCCAGGGAGCGAGCAGTACTTC. Protein: CASSFPGSEQYF.

The chain employs TRBV12-3 or TRBV12-4 and TRBJ2-5, with 7 bases lining up with TRBD2. Unmatched junction bases numbered 7, after V lost 7 bases and J lost 5 bases. The CDR3 is made up of 13 amino acids. CDR3 nucleotides: TGTGCCAGCACCGAAGCGGGGAAGGAGACCCAGTACTTC. Translating gives CASTEAGKETQYF.

The chain is built from TRBV7-2 and TRBJ2-3; D gene unclear. Trimming shortened V by 3 bases and J by 5 bases, and 18 bases separated the two germline ends. The CDR3 is made up of 16 amino acids. The germline V gene encodes CDR1 SGHTA and CDR2 FQGNSA. The CDR3 spells CASSFRMVGYGDTQYF. The CDR3 DNA sequence: TGTGCCAGCAGCTTTAGAATGGTGGGGTACGGAGATACGCAGTATTTT. The entire variable domain, with the rest obtained from reference TRBV7-2 and TRBJ2-3, is as follows: GAGVSQSPSNKVTEKGKDVELRCDPISGHTALYWYRQSLGQGLEFLIYFQGNSAPDKSGLPSDRFSAERTGGSVSTLTIQRTQQEDSAVYLCASSFRMVGYGDTQYFGPGTRLTVL.

This rearrangement joins TRBV28 to TRBJ1-5, with D perhaps matching TRBD1 (6 bases). Trimming removed 6 bases from V and 6 bases from J, with 15 bases in between. Germline CDR1 is MDHEN and CDR2 is SYDVKM. The CDR3 runs to 14 residues. The CDR3 DNA reads as TGTGCCAGCAGACAAAACGGGGGGCTTCAGCCCCAGCATTTT. Translating gives CASRQNGGLQPQHF.

This sequence joins TRBV20-1 and TRBJ2-6; tentative D call: TRBD2 (6 bases). Germline V gene data show CDR1 as DFQATT and CDR2 as SNEGSKA (reference sequence). The CDR3 loop spans 16 amino acids. The V and J ends lost 1 base and 3 bases respectively, with 13 bases between them. Written as DNA, the CDR3 is TGCAGTGCTAGAGGGGCAGGGAGGAATGGGGCCAACGTCCTGACTTTC. It translates to CSARGAGRNGANVLTF.

The gene calls are TRBV19 and TRBJ2-1; D might be TRBD1 (5 bases). The CDR3 is made up of 15 amino acids. The germline gives CDR1 LNHDA, CDR2 SQIVND (reference sequence). The V and J ends lost 1 base and 5 bases respectively, with 12 bases between them. Here the CDR3 DNA reads TGTGCCAGTAGTATAGGGTCAGGGTCCCACAATGAGCAGTTCTTC. Encoded protein: CASSIGSGSHNEQFF.

This rearrangement joins TRBV12-3 or TRBV12-4 to TRBJ1-2; D unresolved. The length of the CDR3 is 13 residues. Trimming shortened V by 5 bases and J by 5 bases, and 12 bases separated the two germline ends. The chain's CDR3 is CASSPSDGYGYTF. DNA for the CDR3: TGTGCCAGCAGTCCCTCGGACGGGTATGGCTACACCTTC.

This clonotype was counted many times. This chain uses TRBV10-1 with TRBJ2-1, with a possible D match to TRBD2 (5 bases). The CDR3 has 13 amino acids. V lost 4 bases, J lost 5 bases, and 9 bases lay in between. Germline lookup yields CDR1 WNHNN and CDR2 SYGVQD (reference sequence). This CDR3 reads CASSGEADNEQFF. The CDR3 nucleotides are TGCGCCAGCAGTGGGGAAGCGGACAATGAGCAGTTCTTC.

This clonotype was observed a handful of times. The chain employs TRBV12-5 and TRBJ2-7; TRBD2 matches at 10 bases. The CDR3 covers 17 residues. The germline V gene encodes CDR1 LGHNT and CDR2 FRNRAP. Unmatched junction bases numbered 7, after V lost 2 bases and J lost 0 bases. CDR3 bases: TGTGCTAGTGGTTTGTCCCAGGGACTAGCGCGCTCCTACGAGCAGTACTTC. Its protein is CASGLSQGLARSYEQYF.

This clonotype has a count of ten or more. The chain carries TRBV7-2 and TRBJ2-1; TRBD2 matches 11 bases. Trimming cost V 5 bases and J 8 bases; bases outside gene matches: 11. CDR1 and CDR2 from the germline V gene are SGHTA and FQGNSA. The CDR3 runs to 16 residues. CDR3 in amino acids: CASSDRTSGWGHEQFF. CDR3 in DNA: TGTGCCAGCAGCGACAGGACTAGCGGGTGGGGCCATGAGCAGTTCTTC.

The chain is built from TRBV7-4 and TRBJ2-7; weak D call: TRBD2 (6 bases). Germline CDR1 reads SGHVT; CDR2 reads SQSDAQ. V lost 3 bases, J lost 4 bases, and 19 bases lay in between. The CDR3 loop spans 16 amino acids. The CDR3 DNA sequence: TGTGCCAGCAGCTTTAACAGTGCGGGATCTGTTTACGAGCAGTACTTC. This translates into CASSFNSAGSVYEQYF.

CDR3 amino acids: CASGLTGSVAFF. CDR3 in DNA: TGTGCCAGCGGGCTGACAGGATCCGTGGCTTTCTTT. V and J are TRBV6-1 and TRBJ1-1; tentative D call: TRBD1 (6 bases). CDR1 is MNHNS, CDR2 SASEGT, per germline. CDR3 length: 12 amino acids. Trimming removed 8 bases at V and 11 bases at J, with 18 bases between.